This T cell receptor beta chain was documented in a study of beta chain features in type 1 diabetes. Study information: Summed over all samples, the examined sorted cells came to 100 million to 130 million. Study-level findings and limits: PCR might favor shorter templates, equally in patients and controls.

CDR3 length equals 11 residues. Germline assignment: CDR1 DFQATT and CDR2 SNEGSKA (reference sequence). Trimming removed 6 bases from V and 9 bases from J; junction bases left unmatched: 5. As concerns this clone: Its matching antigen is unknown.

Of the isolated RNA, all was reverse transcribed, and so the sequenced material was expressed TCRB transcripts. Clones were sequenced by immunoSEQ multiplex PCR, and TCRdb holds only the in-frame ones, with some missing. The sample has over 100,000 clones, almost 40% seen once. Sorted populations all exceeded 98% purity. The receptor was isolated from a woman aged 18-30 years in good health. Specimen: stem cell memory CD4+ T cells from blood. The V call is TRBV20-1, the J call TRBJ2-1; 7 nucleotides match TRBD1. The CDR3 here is CSAATGSEQFF. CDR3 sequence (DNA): TGCAGTGCGGCGACAGGGAGTGAGCAGTTCTTC.